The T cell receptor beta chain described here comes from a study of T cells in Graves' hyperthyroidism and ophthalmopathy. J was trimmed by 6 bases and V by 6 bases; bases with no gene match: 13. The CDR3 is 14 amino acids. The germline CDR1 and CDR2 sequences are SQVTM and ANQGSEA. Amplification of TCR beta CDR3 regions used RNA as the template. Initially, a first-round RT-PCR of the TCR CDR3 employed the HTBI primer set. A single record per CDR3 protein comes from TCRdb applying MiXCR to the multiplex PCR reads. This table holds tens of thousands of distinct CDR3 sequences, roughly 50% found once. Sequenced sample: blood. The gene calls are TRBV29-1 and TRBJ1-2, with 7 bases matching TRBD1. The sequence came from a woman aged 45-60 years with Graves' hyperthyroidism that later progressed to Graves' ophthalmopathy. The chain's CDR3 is CSVTQGSRLDGYTF. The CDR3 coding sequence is TGCAGCGTAACACAGGGGAGTCGGTTAGATGGCTACACCTTC.